The 7 T cell receptor beta chains below all came from one sample that was sequenced in a study of shared clonotypes between healthy human individuals. TCRdb keeps only in-frame clones here, not all; method: immunoSEQ multiplex PCR. This repertoire shows 2 million to 2.5 million clones, under 97% found once; its top ten account for more than 0.1%. Specimen: naive CD4+ T cells sorted from blood. Subset in this sample: CD45RA+ positively selected. The receptor set was obtained from a man aged 18 to 30 in good health.

This chain joins TRBV19 and TRBJ1-6; D is unresolved. The CDR3 length is 14 residues. The ends were cut back, 10 bases at V and 6 bases at J, with 16 bases in the middle. The germline V gene encodes CDR1 LNHDA and CDR2 SQIVND (reference sequence). In DNA form, the CDR3 reads TGTGCCACCTCCCAAGGGAGGACTAATTCACCCCTCCACTTT. It specifies CATSQGRTNSPLHF.

This chain connects TRBV30 to TRBJ1-3; possible D gene TRBD1, 6 bases. CDR1 is GTSNPN, CDR2 SVGIG, per germline (reference sequence). V lost 2 bases to trimming and J lost 0 bases, with 8 bases between them. The CDR3 extends over 14 amino acids. Written as DNA, the CDR3 is TGTGCCTGGAGTATCAGGGGCTCTGGAAACACCATATATTTT. Its translation is CAWSIRGSGNTIYF.

The rearrangement joins TRBV2 to TRBJ2-7; D possibly corresponds to TRBD2 (7 bases). The CDR3 consists of 15 residues. The germline V gene has CDR1 SNHLY and CDR2 FYNNEI. V was trimmed by 5 bases and J by 2 bases, leaving 16 bases between them. CDR3 residues: CASSTLGGGPYEQYF. CDR3 nucleotides: TGTGCCAGCAGTACATTGGGGGGGGGCCCCTACGAGCAGTACTTC.

The chain links TRBV30 to TRBJ1-2, with 7 positions matching TRBD1. V was clipped by 6 bases and J by 3 bases; unmatched bases: 4. The CDR3 loop spans 12 amino acids. Germline CDR1 reads GTSNPN; CDR2 reads SVGIG (reference sequence). The CDR3 sequence is CACAGGDYGYTF. The DNA for the CDR3 is TGTGCCTGCGCAGGGGGGGACTATGGCTACACCTTC.

The chain carries TRBV6-1 and TRBJ2-1, with 9 nucleotides matching TRBD1. CDR1 is MNHNS, CDR2 SASEGT, per germline. Losses at the gene ends were 7 bases for V and 2 bases for J; bases not matched to a gene: 6. The CDR3 length is 15 residues. This chain's CDR3 is CASTQGTGPYNEQFF. The CDR3 DNA is TGTGCCAGCACCCAGGGGACAGGGCCCTACAATGAGCAGTTCTTC.

The chain has TRBV19 and TRBJ1-5; D is possibly TRBD1 (6 bases). Germline CDR1 LNHDA, CDR2 SQIVND (reference sequence). The CDR3 loop spans 15 amino acids. Trimming left V 6 bases short and J 2 bases short, with 14 bases between. This CDR3 is CASRRKGGGNQPQHF. The CDR3 nucleotides are TGTGCCAGTAGAAGAAAGGGGGGTGGCAATCAGCCCCAGCATTTT.

In regard to this clone: Additional DNA sequences in this sample encode the identical CDR3. V is TRBV5-1 and J is TRBJ2-5; D unclear. The CDR3 sequence is 14 residues long. The germline CDR1 and CDR2 sequences are SGHRS and YFSETQ. V dropped 0 bases and J dropped 1 base, with 7 bases sitting between them. This CDR3 reads CASSLDSTQETQYF. Written as DNA, the CDR3 is TGCGCCAGCAGCTTGGACTCAACCCAAGAGACCCAGTACTTC.